The T cell receptor (beta chain) described here comes from a study of blood T cell repertoires in COVID-19. Study overall: Italy, Spain and the United States were the sources of the convalescent and acute COVID-19 samples. Nucleic acid was either cDNA or gDNA, and it came from T cells, B-cell-depleted T cells, or PBMCs.

As processed by the authors: How many nucleated cells were present was estimated from reference gene primer amplification. Generated by immunoSEQ multiplex PCR, the TCRdb table keeps only in-frame clones and is missing some. Clone size and V and J calls were adopted from that table, with D and trimming inferred from the DNA. The table shows around 42,000 clones, with roughly 85% occurring only once. The CDR3 totals 17 residues. Per germline, CDR1 LNHDA and CDR2 SQIVND (reference sequence). The V gene end was trimmed by 2 bases and the J gene end by 7 bases; junction bases not matched to a gene: 9. Source material: peripheral blood. The origin of this receptor is a woman in her 70s in a cohort sampled during active COVID-19. The J gene is TRBJ2-7, the V gene TRBV19; 15 bases agree with TRBD2. Here the CDR3 reads CASSIPPGLAGGWEQYF. Here the CDR3 DNA reads TGTGCCAGTAGTATACCCCCTGGACTAGCGGGAGGGTGGGAGCAGTACTTC.